Shown below are 13 T cell receptor beta chains from a single sample sequenced in a study of T-cell reconstitution after alpha-beta-depleted transplantation in children. A library of TCRbeta sequences, prepared with unique molecular identifiers, was generated. TCRdb independently ran MiXCR on the PCR reads; one entry per CDR3 protein. Among about 580,000 distinct CDR3 sequences listed, roughly 24% were seen once. Sequencing used PBMCs, mostly from graft donor cells, obtained 360 days after TCRalphabeta/CD19-depleted stem cell transplant. These receptors all come from a boy under two years old who had a stem cell transplant for acute myeloid leukemia, so the T cells may come from the graft donor.

This clonotype has a handful of counts. V is TRBV6-1 and J is TRBJ2-1, with D perhaps matching TRBD2 (6 bases). CDR1 is MNHNS and CDR2 is SASEGT in the germline V gene. The CDR3 is made up of 14 amino acids. Trimming took 7 bases from V and 0 from J, leaving 10 bases between them. The CDR3 DNA is TGTGCCAGCACTAGCGCGAGCTCCTACAATGAGCAGTTCTTC. Protein sequence: CASTSASSYNEQFF.

This clonotype was counted at least ten times. The V call is TRBV28, the J call TRBJ2-2; tentatively, D is TRBD1 or TRBD2 (5 bases each). V lost 5 bases and J 5 bases, leaving 9 bases between the germline ends. The CDR3 runs to 13 residues. The germline gives CDR1 MDHEN, CDR2 SYDVKM. The CDR3 DNA reads as TGTGCCAGCAGTGAGGGGAGAACCGGGGAGCTGTTTTTT. Translated: CASSEGRTGELFF.

The table lists this clonotype with a few counts. The chain joins TRBV7-9 to TRBJ1-2, with D maybe TRBD1 (5 bases). Per the germline V gene, CDR1 is SEHNR and CDR2 is FQNEAQ (reference sequence). V lost 3 bases and J lost 4, with 18 bases in between. CDR3 length: 16 residues. The CDR3 spells CASSFAPSREAYGYTF. CDR3 sequence (DNA): TGTGCCAGCAGCTTCGCCCCCTCCAGGGAAGCCTATGGCTACACCTTC.

Only a few counts were recorded for this clonotype. The gene calls are TRBV11-3 and TRBJ2-1; 7 positions agree with TRBD1. Germline V gives CDR1 SGHNT, CDR2 YENEEA. This CDR3 comprises 15 residues. Germline trimming cut 5 bases from V and 6 bases from J; bases unmatched to any gene: 10. This CDR3 reads CASSRRQGVGNEQFF. Here the CDR3 DNA reads TGTGCCAGCAGCCGCCGGCAGGGGGTTGGCAATGAGCAGTTCTTC.

This clonotype occurred a few times. The J gene is TRBJ1-1, the V gene TRBV7-9; no definite D call. This CDR3 region has 13 residues. Deletions cut 1 base from V and 6 bases from J, with 9 bases between. Germline-derived CDR1 and CDR2 are SEHNR and FQNEAQ (reference sequence). CDR3 region: CASSLGRVAEAFF. CDR3 nucleotides: TGTGCCAGCAGCTTAGGACGGGTTGCTGAAGCTTTCTTT.

This rearrangement joins TRBV18 to TRBJ2-7; perhaps TRBD2 as D (6 bases). The CDR3 has 13 residues. V dropped 3 bases and J dropped 3 bases, with 9 bases sitting between them. Germline assignment: CDR1 KGHSH and CDR2 LQKENI. The CDR3 DNA is TGTGCCAGCTCACCGCTAGCGCGCTACGAGCAGTACTTC. Translated: CASSPLARYEQYF.

The V and J genes are TRBV5-6 and TRBJ2-3, with D perhaps TRBD1 or TRBD2 (5 bases each). The germline gives CDR1 SGHDT, CDR2 YYEEEE. Trimming removed 5 bases from V and 5 bases from J, with 12 bases in between. The CDR3 extends over 13 amino acids. The CDR3 nucleotides read TGTGCCAGCAGGACCAGGGAGAAAGATACGCAGTATTTT. It yields the protein CASRTREKDTQYF.

This clonotype was seen a handful of times. This chain joins TRBV6-5 and TRBJ1-1; the D is unclear. CDR1 is MNHEY and CDR2 is SVGAGI in the germline V gene. This CDR3 is built from 15 residues. Trimming removed 2 bases at V and 6 bases at J, with 16 bases between. CDR3 in amino acids: CASSYGFSRTSEAFF. CDR3 DNA sequence: TGTGCCAGCAGTTACGGATTCTCCCGTACCTCTGAAGCTTTCTTT.

The J gene is TRBJ2-7, the V gene TRBV7-2; D remains ambiguous. V gave up 1 base and J gave up 1 base, with 8 bases separating them. Germline V gives CDR1 SGHTA, CDR2 FQGNSA. This CDR3 is 14 amino acids long. In nucleotides, the CDR3 is TGTGCCAGCAGCTTAGTCCCACTATCCTACGAGCAGTACGTC. Its protein is CASSLVPLSYEQYV.

This chain links TRBV10-3 with TRBJ1-1; possibly TRBD1 for D (5 bases). This CDR3 comprises 13 residues. The V end was cut by 6 bases, the J end by 0 bases, with 8 bases between. The V gene's germline CDR1 is ENHRY and CDR2 SYGVKD. DNA of the CDR3: TGTGCCATCAGCCGGGGGTTGAACACTGAAGCTTTCTTT. It yields the protein CAISRGLNTEAFF.

The chain employs TRBV7-8 and TRBJ1-3; 10 nucleotides align to TRBD1. Per germline, CDR1 SGHVS and CDR2 FQNEAQ. This CDR3 spans 19 amino acids. J gave up 0 bases and V 5 bases, and 13 bases lay outside the gene matches. The DNA for the CDR3 is TGTGCCAGCAGCCCGTGGGACAGGGGCTATGATTCCTCTGGAAACACCATATATTTT. Translated, it gives CASSPWDRGYDSSGNTIYF.

This clonotype was seen at least ten times. The chain recombines TRBV12-3 or TRBV12-4 with TRBJ2-4, with D unresolved. The CDR3 covers 15 residues. V was pared by 6 bases and J by 0 bases, with 12 bases between. The CDR3 coding sequence is TGTGCCAGCAGCCCAGGACCGATAGCCAAAAACATTCAGTACTTC. This gives the protein CASSPGPIAKNIQYF.

The V gene is TRBV18, the J gene TRBJ2-3; TRBD1 might be the D (6 bases). The germline CDR1 and CDR2 sequences are KGHSH and LQKENI. The V end was cut by 0 bases, the J end by 8 bases, with 24 bases between. The CDR3 covers 18 residues. The CDR3: CASSPPRTAQGPRGTQYF. CDR3 DNA sequence: TGTGCCAGCTCACCACCGAGGACGGCGCAGGGGCCAAGGGGTACGCAGTATTTT.